This T cell receptor (beta chain) emerged from a study of cytomegalovirus exposure and HLA in healthy donors. Findings and caveats of the study: The study put 150 to 200 TCR beta chains on its list as cytomegalovirus-associated.

This clone showed up just a few times. Its specificity is unknown. Using immunoSEQ multiplex PCR, the repertoire was profiled, and TCRdb retains in-frame clones only, with some absent. The sample gives roughly 150,000 clones, 86% of which show up once; roughly 5.7% is in the top ten. The germline V gene encodes CDR1 DFQATT and CDR2 SNEGSKA (reference sequence). The CDR3 covers 11 residues. V trimming: 6 bases; J trimming: 5 bases; junction bases outside the gene matches: 2. The clonotype was recovered from a young woman in good health and CMV-seronegative. The chain has TRBV20-1 and TRBJ2-5, with 8 nucleotides matching TRBD1. Sequenced: PBMCs. In nucleotides, the CDR3 is TGCAGTGCGGACAGGGCGGAGACCCAGTACTTC. It specifies CSADRAETQYF.